A selection of T cell receptor beta chains follows, all from one sample in a study of beta chain features in type 1 diabetes. Using immunoSEQ multiplex PCR, the repertoire was profiled, and TCRdb retains in-frame clones only, with some absent. This table holds under 300,000 clones, around 13% found once. The sample consisted of naive CD4+ T cells from blood. These receptors originate from a young man with type 1 diabetes. Each CDR3 is given with its conserved first and last residue. The D gene is left open where the match is weak. Size is stated for part of the rows, as once, few or many counts, or as a class when the clone is expanded.

v_call,clone_size,j_call,d_call,cdr3_nt,cdr3_aa
TRBV4-2,NA,TRBJ2-5,TRBD2,TGTGCCAGCAGCCCCTTAGGACTAGCGGGAGGGAGCTGGAGGGAGACCCAGTACTTC,CASSPLGLAGGSWRETQYF
TRBV28,NA,TRBJ2-4,TRBD1,TGTGCCAGCAGCTCGTTTCCGGGACAGGGGGCAAACATTCAGTACTTC,CASSSFPGQGANIQYF
TRBV9,NA,TRBJ2-3,TRBD2,TGTGCCAGCAGCTCAGGGACTAGCGGGGTCACAGATACGCAGTATTTT,CASSSGTSGVTDTQYF
TRBV5-1,NA,TRBJ2-1,TRBD2,TGCGCCAGCGGCCTGGCGGGGGGGCTCAATGAGCAGTTCTTC,CASGLAGGLNEQFF
TRBV11-2,NA,TRBJ2-5,NA,TGTGCCAGCAGCCCTCGGGAAGAGACCCAGTACTTC,CASSPREETQYF
TRBV7-9,NA,TRBJ1-2,NA,TGTGCCAGCAGCCCGGTCGGAGGAGGCTACACCTTC,CASSPVGGGYTF
TRBV30,NA,TRBJ2-6,TRBD1,TGTGCCTGGAGTGTAGGGGGCCCTAGCTCTGGGGCCAACGTCCTGACTTTC,CAWSVGGPSSGANVLTF
TRBV19,NA,TRBJ2-7,TRBD1,TGTGCCAGTAGTAACCGGGACAGGGGACCAAAAGGGGAGCAGTACTTC,CASSNRDRGPKGEQYF
TRBV18,NA,TRBJ1-1,TRBD1,TGTGCCAGCTCACCACGGTCAGGGGGCAGGGTGAACACTGAAGCTTTCTTT,CASSPRSGGRVNTEAFF
TRBV27,few,TRBJ1-5,TRBD1,TGTGCCAGCAGTGGTACAGGGGGTGCGAGGGGCAATCAGCCCCAGCATTTT,CASSGTGGARGNQPQHF
TRBV30,few,TRBJ2-1,NA,TGTGCCTGGAGTGTTGGGAGCCCCTACAATGAGCAGTTCTTC,CAWSVGSPYNEQFF
TRBV2,NA,TRBJ1-4,TRBD1,TGTGCCAGCAATAATGGACAGGGGACTAATGAAAAACTGTTTTTT,CASNNGQGTNEKLFF
TRBV9,few,TRBJ1-6,NA,TGTGCCAGCAGCCGGACTTTAAATGCACCCCTCCACTTT,CASSRTLNAPLHF
TRBV2,few,TRBJ1-1,NA,TGTGCCAGCAGTGAAGAAATTTTTGGCCGTGAAGCTTTCTTT,CASSEEIFGREAFF
TRBV5-1,few,TRBJ2-5,TRBD1,TGCGCCAGCAGCTTGCAGGGGGCTGGTGGAGAGACCCAGTACTTC,CASSLQGAGGETQYF
TRBV14,NA,TRBJ2-7,NA,TGTGCCAGCAGCCAGTCCCTCCCCAGGGAGCAGTACTTC,CASSQSLPREQYF
TRBV30,NA,TRBJ1-5,TRBD1,TGTGCCTGGAGTGTAGGTCAGGGGGCTTCTCAGCCCCAGCATTTT,CAWSVGQGASQPQHF
TRBV4-1,few,TRBJ1-1,NA,TGCGCCAGCAGCCAAGATCGTACAGGGACACTACGATATGAAGCTTTCTTT,CASSQDRTGTLRYEAFF
TRBV7-2,few,TRBJ2-3,NA,TGTGCCAGCAGCTCCCCGGCGACATTCCCAGATACGCAGTATTTT,CASSSPATFPDTQYF
TRBV5-1,few,TRBJ2-7,TRBD1,TGCGCCAGCAACGAGGGGGCGTCCTACGAGCAGTACTTC,CASNEGASYEQYF
TRBV5-1,few,TRBJ2-3,NA,TGCGCCAGCGCCGGGACTAGCACAGATACGCAGTATTTT,CASAGTSTDTQYF
TRBV6-5,NA,TRBJ1-1,NA,TGTGCCAGCAGTTATCCGGGACTTTCGAACACTGAAGCTTTCTTT,CASSYPGLSNTEAFF
TRBV2,few,TRBJ2-3,TRBD2,TGTGCCAGCAGTGGCTGGCCTCTAGCGGGCACAGATACGCAGTATTTT,CASSGWPLAGTDTQYF
TRBV7-9,NA,TRBJ1-2,TRBD1,TGTGCCAGCAGCGACGCAACGACAGGGGGCTATGGCTACACCTTC,CASSDATTGGYGYTF
TRBV4-2,few,TRBJ2-5,TRBD1,TGTGCCAGCAGCCAAGGGGACAGCGACGAAGAGACCCAGTACTTC,CASSQGDSDEETQYF
TRBV5-1,NA,TRBJ1-2,NA,TGCGCCAGCAGCTTGGGGGTTAGCGGTGGCTACACCTTC,CASSLGVSGGYTF
TRBV7-9,NA,TRBJ1-1,TRBD1,TGTGCCAGCAGCTTAGCGGGAACTGGCAGGGGGACTGAAGCTTTCTTT,CASSLAGTGRGTEAFF
TRBV7-9,NA,TRBJ1-2,TRBD1,TGTGCCAGCAGCGAAACCGGGACAGGGAACTATGGCTACACCTTC,CASSETGTGNYGYTF
TRBV5-1,few,TRBJ2-7,TRBD1,TGCGCCAGCAGCTGGGGGGACAGGGATTTTTACGAGCAGTACTTC,CASSWGDRDFYEQYF
TRBV30,few,TRBJ2-7,NA,TGTGCCTGGAGGACAGCCTACGAGCAGTACTTC,CAWRTAYEQYF
TRBV5-4,NA,TRBJ2-1,NA,TGTGCCAGCAGCCCCGGGGGTGATAGTTACAATGAGCAGTTCTTC,CASSPGGDSYNEQFF
TRBV28,NA,TRBJ2-7,TRBD2,TGTGCCAGCACCTTAGCGGGAGGCCGGGACGAGCAGTACTTC,CASTLAGGRDEQYF
TRBV2,NA,TRBJ2-7,TRBD1,TGTGCCAGCCAAAGGGACAGGGGCTACGAGCAGTACTTC,CASQRDRGYEQYF
TRBV7-2,few,TRBJ2-2,TRBD2,TGTGCCAGCAGCCGGGACTACGCGAACACCGGGGAGCTGTTTTTT,CASSRDYANTGELFF
TRBV7-9,few,TRBJ1-1,NA,TGTGCCAGCAGCTTACGCACGGCGGCTGAAGCTTTCTTT,CASSLRTAAEAFF
TRBV5-1,NA,TRBJ2-3,TRBD2,TGCGCCAGCAGCCCGGGACTAGCGGGAGGGGCAGATACGCAGTATTTT,CASSPGLAGGADTQYF
TRBV30,few,TRBJ2-7,TRBD1,TGTGCCTGGAGTGTAGGACAGGGTGGCGAGCAGTACTTC,CAWSVGQGGEQYF